Shown below are 22 T cell receptor beta chains from a single sample sequenced in a study of shared clonotypes between healthy human individuals. Assay used: immunoSEQ multiplex PCR; TCRdb lists only in-frame clones, some missing. The sample has a few hundred thousand clones, about 96% seen once. The material sequenced was naive CD4+ T cells sorted from blood. The subset was: CD45RA+ positively selected. The receptors here all came from a woman in her thirties in good health.

In the case of this clone: This sample also contains other DNA sequences that code for the same CDR3. The CDR3 sequence is CASSLVAGLNTGELFF. The CDR3 DNA is TGCGCCAGCAGCTTAGTAGCGGGATTGAACACCGGGGAGCTGTTTTTT. The chain has TRBV5-1 and TRBJ2-2, with 8 nucleotides matching TRBD2. V lost 2 bases and J lost 1; bases outside the gene matches: 4. CDR1 is SGHRS, CDR2 YFSETQ, per germline. The CDR3 consists of 16 residues.

This chain's CDR3 is CASSLGQHTEAFF. In DNA, the CDR3 is TGTGCCAGCAGTCTTGGACAGCACACTGAAGCTTTCTTT. This chain links TRBV7-9 with TRBJ1-1, with D tentatively TRBD1 (6 bases). The germline CDR1 and CDR2 sequences are SEHNR and FQNEAQ (reference sequence). V dropped 6 bases and J dropped 3 bases, with 11 bases sitting between them. There are 13 residues in the CDR3.

The chain carries TRBV10-1 and TRBJ2-7; no firm D call. The CDR3 length is 14 residues. In germline, CDR1 is WNHNN, CDR2 SYGVQD (reference sequence). The ends were cut back, 6 bases at V and 0 bases at J, with 12 bases in the middle. Here the CDR3 reads CASRIKRSSYEQYF. The CDR3 DNA is TGCGCCAGCAGGATTAAGAGAAGCTCCTACGAGCAGTACTTC.

The chain employs TRBV29-1 and TRBJ2-1; 8 positions agree with TRBD2. V was clipped by 3 bases and J by 7 bases; unmatched bases: 11. The CDR3 is 15 amino acids. Per germline, CDR1 SQVTM and CDR2 ANQGSEA. The CDR3: CSVDFLAGLRNEQFF. CDR3 nucleotides: TGCAGCGTTGACTTCCTAGCGGGTCTACGTAATGAGCAGTTCTTC.

This clone was counted a single time. The chain carries TRBV18 and TRBJ2-1; D is perhaps TRBD1 or TRBD2 (6 bases each). V was cut by 1 base and J by 2 bases, with 15 bases left in between. CDR1 is KGHSH, CDR2 LQKENI, per germline. This CDR3 is built from 17 residues. For the CDR3, the DNA is TGTGCCAGCTCACCACGATCTTGGAGGGGGACCTACAATGAGCAGTTCTTC. Translated, it gives CASSPRSWRGTYNEQFF.

The chain recombines TRBV29-1 with TRBJ2-7; maybe TRBD1 (5 bases). Trimming stripped 4 bases from V and 5 bases from J, with 6 bases between. Germline lookup yields CDR1 SQVTM and CDR2 ANQGSEA. CDR3 length: 10 residues. This CDR3 is CSVVGDEQYF. CDR3 DNA sequence: TGCAGCGTTGTAGGGGACGAGCAGTACTTC.

This clone was recorded only once. The gene calls are TRBV5-8 and TRBJ2-7; D remains unclear. Trimming took 1 base from V and 5 from J, leaving 13 bases between them. The length of the CDR3 is 14 residues. Germline CDR1 reads SGHTS; CDR2 reads YDEGEE. This CDR3 reads CASSLRRVANEQYF. CDR3 coding DNA: TGTGCCAGCAGCTTGCGAAGGGTGGCGAACGAGCAGTACTTC.

The J gene is TRBJ2-2, the V gene TRBV5-1; 8 bases match TRBD1. The CDR3 runs 16 residues. Germline V gene lookup returns CDR1 SGHRS and CDR2 YFSETQ. V lost 4 bases and J lost 2; bases outside the gene matches: 7. The CDR3 bases are TGCGCCAGCAGCGCTTCCGGGACAGGAAACACCGGGGAGCTGTTTTTT. This sequence encodes CASSASGTGNTGELFF.

The V call is TRBV14, the J call TRBJ2-7; 10 bases map to TRBD1. The CDR3 consists of 15 residues. Germline CDR1 and CDR2: SGHDN and FVKESK. The V and J ends lost 4 bases and 1 base, in that order; junction bases with no gene match: 4. The CDR3 spells CASSPPGQGSYEQYF. The CDR3 DNA reads as TGTGCCAGCAGCCCGCCGGGACAGGGGTCCTACGAGCAGTACTTC.

The rearrangement joins TRBV6-5 to TRBJ1-1, with D perhaps matching TRBD1 (5 bases). V was shortened by 2 bases and J by 6 bases, with 13 bases between the two germline ends. Germline V gene lookup returns CDR1 MNHEY and CDR2 SVGAGI. The CDR3 is made up of 14 amino acids. DNA of the CDR3: TGTGCCAGCAGTTACACCGGGACCCGATCTGAAGCTTTCTTT. Translation gives CASSYTGTRSEAFF.

This chain connects TRBV28 to TRBJ1-5, with D possibly matching TRBD1 (5 bases). Trimming stripped 6 bases from V and 2 bases from J, with 11 bases between. The CDR3 is made up of 14 amino acids. Germline values: CDR1 MDHEN, CDR2 SYDVKM. CDR3 nucleotides: TGTGCCAGCAGCGGGACCGTAGGCAATCAGCCCCAGCATTTT. Protein: CASSGTVGNQPQHF.

This sequence joins TRBV27 and TRBJ1-2; 10 bases agree with TRBD1. V lost 3 bases, J lost 3 bases, and 13 bases stayed unmatched. This CDR3 spans 18 amino acids. Germline assignment: CDR1 MNHEY and CDR2 SMNVEV (reference sequence). For the CDR3, the DNA is TGTGCCAGCAGTTTTCAGGGACAGGGGCTAGGACCCTACTATGGCTACACCTTC. Translation gives CASSFQGQGLGPYYGYTF.

This clone was seen just once. The chain uses TRBV11-3 and TRBJ2-1; possibly TRBD2 for D (6 bases). Trimming left V 5 bases short and J 6 bases short, with 20 bases between. Germline CDR1 SGHNT, CDR2 YENEEA. This CDR3 region has 16 residues. CDR3 in amino acids: CASSLGPLPGLNEQFF. CDR3 DNA sequence: TGTGCCAGCAGCCTAGGTCCCCTACCGGGACTCAATGAGCAGTTCTTC.

The chain links TRBV18 to TRBJ2-1, with D tentatively TRBD2 (5 bases). The CDR3 consists of 13 residues. CDR1 and CDR2 (germline): KGHSH, LQKENI. Trimming removed 2 bases from V and 12 bases from J, with 14 bases in between. The CDR3 loop reads CASSPDGAGGQFF. The DNA for the CDR3 is TGTGCCAGCTCACCAGACGGCGCGGGTGGGCAGTTCTTC.

The chain joins TRBV15 to TRBJ2-5, with D hard to call. Germline CDR1 and CDR2: LNHNV and YYDKDF (reference sequence). The CDR3 is 15 amino acids. Trimming took off 0 bases at V and 5 bases at J, with 13 bases between the two ends. Written as DNA, the CDR3 is TGTGCCACCAGCAGAGACCCAGGACGGTCGGAGACCCAGTACTTC. Its translation is CATSRDPGRSETQYF. Using reference TRBV15 and TRBJ2-5 for the parts outside the CDR3, the full variable domain is DAMVIQNPRYQVTQFGKPVTLSCSQTLNHNVMYWYQQKSSQAPKLLFHYYDKDFNNEADTPDNFQSRRPNTSFCFLDIRSPGLGDTAMYLCATSRDPGRSETQYFGPGTRLLVL.

The chain recombines TRBV27 with TRBJ2-3; no definite D call. Germline V CDR1 and CDR2: MNHEY, SMNVEV (reference sequence). With 4 bases removed from V and 2 bases from J, the gap between germline ends came to 10 bases. CDR3 length: 14 amino acids. The DNA of the CDR3 is TGTGCCAGCAGTTCTGACCTACCCACAGATACGCAGTATTTT. It yields the protein CASSSDLPTDTQYF.

The rearrangement uses TRBV27 and TRBJ2-7; D is undetermined. The CDR3 runs to 16 residues. Trimming shortened V by 5 bases and J by 0 bases, and 17 bases separated the two germline ends. CDR1 is MNHEY, CDR2 SMNVEV, per germline (reference sequence). The CDR3 bases are TGTGCCAGCAGTAGGTGGGCCTCCCTTAGCTCCTACGAGCAGTACTTC. Translating it yields CASSRWASLSSYEQYF.

J is TRBJ1-4 and V is TRBV10-3, with a tentative D call TRBD1 (5 bases). The length of the CDR3 is 15 residues. The germline V and J ends were trimmed by 2 bases and 5 bases, with 12 bases remaining between them. Germline V gene sequence: CDR1 ENHRY, CDR2 SYGVKD. The CDR3 protein is CAISEGGGVNEKLFF. In DNA form, the CDR3 reads TGTGCCATCAGTGAGGGAGGAGGGGTAAATGAAAAACTGTTTTTT.

The CDR3 protein is CASSYASGQGNTEAFF. The CDR3 DNA follows: TGTGCCAGCAGTTACGCGTCAGGACAGGGGAACACTGAAGCTTTCTTT. This rearrangement joins TRBV27 to TRBJ1-1, with TRBD1 identical over 8 bases. V lost 4 bases to trimming and J lost 1 base; unmatched junction nucleotides: 8. The CDR3 loop spans 16 amino acids. Germline values: CDR1 MNHEY, CDR2 SMNVEV (reference sequence).

This clone was found once. This sequence joins TRBV19 and TRBJ2-3; weak D call: TRBD2 (5 bases). Germline-derived CDR1 and CDR2 are LNHDA and SQIVND (reference sequence). V lost 3 bases and J lost 6, with 16 bases in between. This CDR3 is built from 15 residues. The CDR3 region has the DNA TGTGCCAGTAGTATCATCTCCCCCCCGGGGGATACGCAGTATTTT. Residues: CASSIISPPGDTQYF.

The chain recombines TRBV25-1 with TRBJ1-6; 9 nucleotides line up with TRBD1. The length of the CDR3 is 13 residues. The V segment lost 6 bases and the J segment 8 bases; nucleotides outside the gene matches: 2. Germline-derived CDR1 and CDR2 are MGHDK and SYGVNS. The CDR3 coding sequence is TGTGCCAGCAGGGGACAGGGCCATTCACCCCTCCACTTT. This encodes CASRGQGHSPLHF.

The CDR3 DNA reads TGTGCCAGCAGCCCTGCTAGCCGGGAGGAGAACAATGAGCAGTTCTTC. This translates into CASSPASREENNEQFF. The rearrangement links TRBV28 to TRBJ2-1, with TRBD2 matching 7 bases. The CDR3 runs 16 residues. J gave up 5 bases and V 6 bases, and 13 bases lay outside the gene matches. Germline loops: CDR1 MDHEN, CDR2 SYDVKM.